This entry features one T cell receptor beta chain sequence. The sample belongs to a study of shared clonotypes between healthy human individuals. The CDR3 consists of 15 residues. Germline-derived CDR1 and CDR2 are SGHNT and YYREEE (reference sequence). With V trimmed by 3 bases and J by 4 bases, 4 bases remained unmatched. Investigators divided CD4+ cells into CD45RA+ naive and CD45RA-negative memory subsets. Method: immunoSEQ multiplex PCR; TCRdb's copy keeps in-frame clones and lacks some. The data contain about 1,500,000 clones, approximately 96% of them singletons. Sample: naive CD4+ T cells sorted from blood. Subset described: CD45RA+ positively selected. This TCR came from a young man in good health. The chain employs TRBV5-4 and TRBJ2-3; 11 bases map to TRBD2. The CDR3, as DNA: TGTGCCAGCAGCTCGACTAGCGGGAAGCCAGATACGCAGTATTTT. Translation: CASSSTSGKPDTQYF.